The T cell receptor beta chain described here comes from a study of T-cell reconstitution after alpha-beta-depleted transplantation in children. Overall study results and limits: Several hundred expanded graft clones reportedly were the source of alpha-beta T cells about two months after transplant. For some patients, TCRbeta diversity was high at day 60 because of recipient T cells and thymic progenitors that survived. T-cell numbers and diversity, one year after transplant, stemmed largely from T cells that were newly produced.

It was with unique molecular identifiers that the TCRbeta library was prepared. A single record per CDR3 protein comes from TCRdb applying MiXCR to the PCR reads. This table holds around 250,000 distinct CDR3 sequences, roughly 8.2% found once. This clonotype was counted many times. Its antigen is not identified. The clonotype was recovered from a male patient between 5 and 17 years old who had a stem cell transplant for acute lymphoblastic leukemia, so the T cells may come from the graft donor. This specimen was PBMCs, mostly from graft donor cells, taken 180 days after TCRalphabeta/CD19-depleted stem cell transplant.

CDR3 nucleotide sequence: TGTGCCAGTAGTATAGGACTAGGGAAAAACATTCAGTACTTC. This gives the protein CASSIGLGKNIQYF. V is TRBV19 and J is TRBJ2-4, with a possible D match to TRBD2 (6 bases). Germline CDR1 reads LNHDA; CDR2 reads SQIVND (reference sequence). The CDR3 covers 14 residues. V was cut by 1 base and J by 4 bases, with 8 bases left in between. The whole variable domain, remainder taken from reference TRBV19 and TRBJ2-4, is DGGITQSPKYLFRKEGQNVTLSCEQNLNHDAMYWYRQDPGQGLRLIYYSQIVNDFQKGDIAEGYSVSREKKESFPLTVTSAQKNPTAFYLCASSIGLGKNIQYFGAGTRLSVL.